This note documents a single TCR beta chain sequence. The antigen remains undetermined. These data belong to a study of cytomegalovirus exposure and HLA in healthy donors. Study-wide results and caveats: Later analysis identified a missense DCLRE1C variant that was linked to TCR beta V- and J-gene trimming.

This CDR3 is built from 13 residues. V lost 3 bases to trimming and J lost 7 bases, with 10 bases between them. Germline assignment: CDR1 LNHDA and CDR2 SQIVND (reference sequence). PCR used 60 Vbeta primers and 13 Jbeta primers. Study processing details: There were around 77 million unique TCR beta chains by a later count, and some 11 million of them were shared. Assay used: immunoSEQ multiplex PCR; TCRdb lists only in-frame clones, some missing. V, J and clone size derive from that table, while D and trimming were established from the DNA sequence. The sample yields 98,000 or so clones, roughly three quarters seen once.

This TCR was recovered from a middle-aged man in good health and CMV-seronegative. The specimen was PBMCs. This chain joins TRBV19 and TRBJ1-5; D remains ambiguous. This CDR3 reads CASSMSGRQPQHF. The CDR3, as DNA: TGTGCCAGTAGTATGTCGGGTCGACAGCCCCAGCATTTT.